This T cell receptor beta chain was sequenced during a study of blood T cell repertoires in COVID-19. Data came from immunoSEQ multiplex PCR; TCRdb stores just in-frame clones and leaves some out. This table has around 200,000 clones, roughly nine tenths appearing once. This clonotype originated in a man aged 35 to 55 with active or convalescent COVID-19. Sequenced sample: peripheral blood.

CDR3 sequence: CASSLDRVGEQPQHF. CDR3 coding DNA: TGTGCCAGCAGTCTCGACAGGGTCGGCGAGCAGCCCCAGCATTTT. J is TRBJ1-5 and V is TRBV28, with 7 bases fitting TRBD1. This CDR3 has 15 residues. Germline CDR1 is MDHEN and CDR2 is SYDVKM. Germline trimming cut 5 bases from V and 7 bases from J; bases unmatched to any gene: 11.